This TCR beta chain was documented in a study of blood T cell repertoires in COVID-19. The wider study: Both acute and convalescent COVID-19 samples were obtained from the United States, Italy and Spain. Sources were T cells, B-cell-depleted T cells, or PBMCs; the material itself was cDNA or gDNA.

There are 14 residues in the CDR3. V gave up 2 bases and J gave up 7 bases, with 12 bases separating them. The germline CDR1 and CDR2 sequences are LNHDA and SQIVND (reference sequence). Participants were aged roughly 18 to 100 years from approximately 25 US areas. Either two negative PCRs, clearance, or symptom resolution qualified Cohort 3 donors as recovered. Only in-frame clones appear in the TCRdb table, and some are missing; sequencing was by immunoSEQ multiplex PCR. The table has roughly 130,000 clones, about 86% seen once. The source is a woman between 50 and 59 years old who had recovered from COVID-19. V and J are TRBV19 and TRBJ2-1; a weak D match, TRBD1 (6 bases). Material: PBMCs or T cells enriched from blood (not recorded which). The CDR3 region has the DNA TGTGCCAGTAGTATAACAGGGTCGGTTAATGAGCAGTTCTTC. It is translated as CASSITGSVNEQFF.